The source of this T cell receptor (beta chain) is a study of blood T cell repertoires in COVID-19. The V segment lost 5 bases and the J segment 0 bases; nucleotides outside the gene matches: 2. The CDR3 is 14 residues long. Germline V gene lookup returns CDR1 SGHTA and CDR2 FQGNSA. Using immunoSEQ multiplex PCR, the repertoire was profiled, and TCRdb retains in-frame clones only, with some absent. The sample records over 400,000 clones, roughly 85% being singletons. This rearrangement joins TRBV7-2 to TRBJ2-7; 9 bases are shared with TRBD1. This TCR was sampled from a human donor in a cohort sampled during active COVID-19. Specimen: peripheral blood. The CDR3 loop is CASSVQGASYEQYF. In DNA form, the CDR3 reads TGTGCCAGCAGCGTACAGGGGGCCTCCTACGAGCAGTACTTC.